The 31 T cell receptor beta chains given below trace back to one sample, sequenced in a study of blood T cell repertoires in COVID-19. Assay used: immunoSEQ multiplex PCR; TCRdb lists only in-frame clones, some missing. The data contain roughly 150,000 clones, over 75% of them singletons. The sample comprised PBMCs or T cells enriched from blood (not recorded which). The source is a woman between 40 and 50 years old with acute COVID-19.

This clone has a single count. This chain joins TRBV9 and TRBJ2-1; 11 nucleotides align to TRBD1. V was clipped by 3 bases and J by 6 bases; unmatched bases: 2. There are 14 residues in the CDR3. From germline, CDR1 is SGDLS and CDR2 YYNGEE. CDR3 coding DNA: TGTGCCAGCAGCGCCGGGACAGGGGGCAATGAGCAGTTCTTC. Translating it yields CASSAGTGGNEQFF. Using reference TRBV9 and TRBJ2-1 for the parts outside the CDR3, the full variable domain is DSGVTQTPKHLITATGQRVTLRCSPRSGDLSVYWYQQSLDQGLQFLIQYYNGEERAKGNILERFSAQQFPDLHSELNLSSLELGDSALYFCASSAGTGGNEQFFGPGTRLTVL.

The chain carries TRBV2 and TRBJ1-1; D unresolved. The ends were cut back, 0 bases at V and 11 bases at J, with 7 bases in the middle. The germline V gene encodes CDR1 SNHLY and CDR2 FYNNEI. The CDR3 runs to 11 residues. This CDR3 reads CASSEAWEAFF. CDR3 DNA sequence: TGTGCCAGCAGTGAAGCGTGGGAGGCTTTCTTT. Combining the CDR3 with reference TRBV2 and TRBJ1-1 gives the whole variable domain EPEVTQTPSHQVTQMGQEVILRCVPISNHLYFYWYRQILGQKVEFLVSFYNNEISEKSEIFDDQFSVERPDGSNFTLKIRSTKLEDSAMYFCASSEAWEAFFGQGTRLTVV.

V usage is TRBV19 and J usage is TRBJ2-1; 9 nucleotides match TRBD2. CDR3 length equals 15 residues. J was trimmed by 3 bases and V by 3 bases; bases with no gene match: 3. Germline CDR1 reads LNHDA; CDR2 reads SQIVND (reference sequence). The CDR3 bases are TGTGCCAGTAGTATCGCTAGCGGGGTCTACAATGAGCAGTTCTTC. Amino acid sequence: CASSIASGVYNEQFF.

The genes are TRBV7-9 and TRBJ2-2, with D tentatively TRBD1 (5 bases). Germline V CDR1 and CDR2: SEHNR, FQNEAQ (reference sequence). The CDR3 loop spans 14 amino acids. With 5 bases removed from V and 6 bases from J, the gap between germline ends came to 13 bases. The CDR3 bases are TGTGCCAGCAGCAGAATTACAGGTGCCGGGGAGCTGTTTTTT. This encodes CASSRITGAGELFF.

The chain links TRBV2 to TRBJ2-2, with 8 bases aligning to TRBD2. This CDR3 is built from 15 residues. V was clipped by 4 bases and J by 7 bases; unmatched bases: 8. Germline loops: CDR1 SNHLY, CDR2 FYNNEI. The CDR3 DNA is TGTGCCAGCAGTGTTCGAGCGGGAGTCGGCGGGGAGCTGTTTTTT. It translates to CASSVRAGVGGELFF.

V is TRBV14 and J is TRBJ1-5, with D possibly matching TRBD1 (6 bases). Germline V gives CDR1 SGHDN, CDR2 FVKESK. The CDR3 contains 13 residues. V dropped 6 bases and J dropped 7 bases, with 13 bases sitting between them. The DNA of the CDR3 is TGTGCCAGCAGTCAGGGGCAAGGCCAGCCCCAGCATTTT. Translation gives CASSQGQGQPQHF.

The V call is TRBV7-9, the J call TRBJ2-3, with D perhaps TRBD2 (5 bases). From germline, CDR1 is SEHNR and CDR2 FQNEAQ (reference sequence). The CDR3 spans 14 residues. Trimming removed 1 base from V and 5 bases from J, with 10 bases in between. The CDR3 nucleotides are TGTGCCAGCAGCTTAGGAGGGATGGGAGATACGCAGTATTTT. Translated, it gives CASSLGGMGDTQYF.

This clone is a singleton in its sample. The chain has TRBV5-6 and TRBJ1-1, with D uncertain. V dropped 2 bases and J dropped 13 bases, with 15 bases sitting between them. Germline assignment: CDR1 SGHDT and CDR2 YYEEEE. This CDR3 spans 12 amino acids. The CDR3: CASSLSARDCFF. CDR3 nucleotide sequence: TGTGCCAGCAGCTTATCCGCCCGTGACTGTTTCTTT.

The rearrangement links TRBV2 to TRBJ2-7; a possible D gene is TRBD2 (5 bases). CDR3 size: 13 residues. Between the trimmed V and J ends, which lost 8 bases and 3 bases, there was a span of 14 bases. In germline, CDR1 is SNHLY, CDR2 FYNNEI. DNA of the CDR3: TGTGCCAGCGCTGCCGGGGTAAACTACGAGCAGTACGTC. Encoded protein: CASAAGVNYEQYV.

The V call is TRBV29-1, the J call TRBJ2-1; 12 nucleotides match TRBD2. The germline V gene has CDR1 SQVTM and CDR2 ANQGSEA. The CDR3 sequence is 14 residues long. V lost 6 bases, J lost 6 bases, and 6 bases stayed unmatched. CDR3 sequence (DNA): TGCAGCGTCTCACTAGCGGGAGGACTCAATGAGCAGTTCTTC. Translation gives CSVSLAGGLNEQFF.

The gene calls are TRBV5-1 and TRBJ2-5, with TRBD2 matching over 10 bases. Looked up from germline, CDR1 is SGHRS and CDR2 is YFSETQ. The CDR3 is 15 amino acids. V dropped 7 bases and J dropped 1; count of bases not matched to a gene: 7. CDR3 sequence reads: CASRGLAGVQETQYF. For the CDR3, the DNA is TGCGCCAGCCGGGGGCTAGCGGGGGTCCAAGAGACCCAGTACTTC. Full variable domain (rest looked up from reference TRBV5-1 and TRBJ2-5): KAGVTQTPRYLIKTRGQQVTLSCSPISGHRSVSWYQQTPGQGLQFLFEYFSETQRNKGNFPGRFSGRQFSNSRSEMNVSTLELGDSALYLCASRGLAGVQETQYFGPGTRLLVL.

The rearrangement joins TRBV6-5 to TRBJ1-4; maybe TRBD1 (6 bases). This CDR3 has 15 amino acids. V was pared by 6 bases and J by 1 base, with 12 bases between. Germline V gene data show CDR1 as MNHEY and CDR2 as SVGAGI. CDR3 protein: CASRGLQGTNEKLFF. CDR3 in DNA: TGTGCCAGCAGAGGCCTACAGGGAACTAATGAAAAACTGTTTTTT.

This sequence joins TRBV9 and TRBJ2-5, with 9 bases aligning to TRBD1. The germline gives CDR1 SGDLS, CDR2 YYNGEE. After removal of 2 bases from V and 4 bases from J, the junction contained 12 bases not matched to a gene. This CDR3 is 17 amino acids long. CDR3 sequence reads: CASSVSPTGGRGETQYF. In DNA, the CDR3 is TGTGCCAGCAGCGTTAGCCCGACAGGGGGAAGGGGAGAGACCCAGTACTTC.

V is TRBV7-2 and J is TRBJ1-4; 8 positions agree with TRBD1. Trimming cost V 5 bases and J 4 bases; bases outside gene matches: 12. Germline CDR1 and CDR2: SGHTA and FQGNSA. The CDR3 loop spans 17 amino acids. The DNA of the CDR3 is TGTGCCAGCAGCCCCGGACAGGGCCGACTTAGTAATGAAAAACTGTTTTTT. Protein: CASSPGQGRLSNEKLFF.

The chain is built from TRBV7-2 and TRBJ1-1; D gene unclear. This CDR3 is 14 amino acids long. V lost 5 bases, J lost 5 bases, and 15 bases lay in between. Per the germline V gene, CDR1 is SGHTA and CDR2 is FQGNSA. Written as DNA, the CDR3 is TGTGCCAGCAGCCCGATTCGCGGGTGGACTGAAGCTTTCTTT. Protein sequence: CASSPIRGWTEAFF.

In its sample, this clone was seen once. V usage is TRBV7-9 and J usage is TRBJ2-7; TRBD2 matches 9 bases. This CDR3 contains 15 residues. Unmatched junction bases numbered 6, after V lost 4 bases and J lost 2 bases. Germline CDR1 SEHNR, CDR2 FQNEAQ (reference sequence). CDR3 bases: TGTGCCAGCAGCTCCGCGGGGGGGACCACCTACGAGCAGTACTTC. Its translation is CASSSAGGTTYEQYF.

The CDR3 nucleotides read TGTGCCAGCAGTTCCGGTCCATACGAGCAGTACTTC. This gives the protein CASSSGPYEQYF. The chain recombines TRBV12-3 or TRBV12-4 with TRBJ2-7; D is unresolved. The CDR3 is 12 residues long. The V and J ends lost 4 bases and 4 bases respectively, with 8 bases between them.

This clone was picked up one time. The chain carries TRBV5-8 and TRBJ1-5, with D unresolved. The CDR3 spans 14 residues. Germline V CDR1 and CDR2: SGHTS, YDEGEE. The V end was cut by 1 base, the J end by 5 bases, with 10 bases between. CDR3 bases: TGTGCCAGCAGCTTGACGGTCTCTTATCAGCCCCAGCATTTT. Protein product: CASSLTVSYQPQHF.

V gene TRBV6-5 combines with J gene TRBJ1-2; possibly TRBD1 for D (6 bases). The CDR3 is 13 residues long. The germline V gene has CDR1 MNHEY and CDR2 SVGAGI. Trimming shortened V by 7 bases and J by 4 bases, and 13 bases separated the two germline ends. The CDR3 region is CASTLEQGYGYTF. CDR3 bases: TGTGCCAGCACTTTAGAACAGGGCTATGGCTACACCTTC.

The chain uses TRBV4-1 and TRBJ2-7; TRBD1 matches 8 bases. Trimming at V came to 4 bases and at J to 5 bases, leaving 7 bases not matched to a gene. The germline gives CDR1 MGHRA, CDR2 YSYEKL. There are 14 residues in the CDR3. The CDR3 protein is CASSPSRGPHEQYF. As DNA, the CDR3 is TGCGCCAGCAGCCCCAGCAGGGGGCCCCACGAGCAGTACTTC.

The chain is built from TRBV7-9 and TRBJ1-2; 7 positions agree with TRBD1. The CDR3 runs 15 residues. The germline V gene has CDR1 SEHNR and CDR2 FQNEAQ (reference sequence). V shed 5 bases, J shed 3 bases, and the junction held 9 bases outside the gene matches. CDR3 amino acids: CASSPGQARHYGYTF. CDR3 nucleotide sequence: TGTGCCAGCAGCCCCGGACAGGCCCGCCACTATGGCTACACCTTC. Full variable domain (rest looked up from reference TRBV7-9 and TRBJ1-2): DTGVSQNPRHKITKRGQNVTFRCDPISEHNRLYWYRQTLGQGPEFLTYFQNEAQLEKSRLLSDRFSAERPKGSFSTLEIQRTEQGDSAMYLCASSPGQARHYGYTFGSGTRLTVV.

This chain uses TRBV19 with TRBJ1-1, with unresolved D. Trimming shortened V by 0 bases and J by 1 base, and 6 bases separated the two germline ends. Germline CDR1 reads LNHDA; CDR2 reads SQIVND (reference sequence). There are 14 residues in the CDR3. The CDR3 DNA reads TGTGCCAGTAGTATAGAGTTACAGAACACTGAAGCTTTCTTT. This sequence encodes CASSIELQNTEAFF.

The chain combines TRBV6-5 with TRBJ2-7; 7 bases map to TRBD2. CDR1 and CDR2 (germline): MNHEY, SVGAGI. The CDR3 totals 15 residues. The V gene end was trimmed by 7 bases and the J gene end by 1 base; junction bases not matched to a gene: 10. The CDR3 DNA is TGTGCCAGCACTAACCCGGGACTACGTTCCTACGAGCAGTACTTC. Amino acids: CASTNPGLRSYEQYF.

This chain joins TRBV7-9 and TRBJ2-1; 9 bases agree with TRBD2. This CDR3 has 15 residues. J was trimmed by 8 bases and V by 6 bases; bases with no gene match: 11. Per germline, CDR1 SEHNR and CDR2 FQNEAQ (reference sequence). CDR3 nucleotide sequence: TGTGCCAGCAGTCTTAGCGGGAGTAAGGTGGATGAGCAGTTCTTC. Its protein product is CASSLSGSKVDEQFF.

This clone turned up a few times. This sequence joins TRBV5-1 and TRBJ1-2; 8 bases are a match to TRBD1. V gave up 2 bases and J gave up 3 bases; unmatched junction bases: 3. In germline, CDR1 is SGHRS, CDR2 YFSETQ. The CDR3 runs to 14 residues. The CDR3 reads CASSFGQGYYGYTF. DNA for the CDR3: TGCGCCAGCAGCTTCGGACAGGGATACTATGGCTACACCTTC.

For the CDR3, the DNA is TGCGCCAGCAGTGACCCCACAGGGGGCTGGGAGGAGACCCAGTACTTC. Residues: CASSDPTGGWEETQYF. The J gene is TRBJ2-5, the V gene TRBV10-2, with 9 bases that match TRBD1. CDR3 length: 16 amino acids. J gave up 5 bases and V 3 bases, and 10 bases lay outside the gene matches. Germline V gene lookup returns CDR1 WSHSY and CDR2 SAAADI.

This sequence joins TRBV5-6 and TRBJ2-3; the match to TRBD2 covers 7 bases. Trimming cost V 3 bases and J 4 bases; bases outside gene matches: 11. Germline V lookup: CDR1 SGHDT, CDR2 YYEEEE. CDR3 length: 16 amino acids. CDR3 sequence: CASSSMGREFADTQYF. CDR3 DNA sequence: TGTGCCAGCAGCTCCATGGGGCGGGAGTTCGCAGATACGCAGTATTTT.

The chain is built from TRBV2 and TRBJ1-1; D might be TRBD1 (6 bases). The V gene's germline CDR1 is SNHLY and CDR2 FYNNEI. The CDR3 contains 13 residues. The V end lost 5 bases, the J end lost 10 bases, and 17 bases lay between the germline ends. The CDR3 is CASSPTDRRGAFF. CDR3 nucleotide sequence: TGTGCCAGCAGTCCAACCGACAGGAGAGGAGCTTTCTTT.

The chain links TRBV19 to TRBJ1-5, with 9 bases lining up with TRBD1. CDR1 and CDR2 (germline): LNHDA, SQIVND (reference sequence). Trimming at V came to 5 bases and at J to 3 bases, leaving 11 bases not matched to a gene. CDR3 length: 17 amino acids. CDR3: CASSDPQGASANQPQHF. For the CDR3, the DNA is TGTGCCAGTAGTGACCCACAGGGGGCATCCGCCAATCAGCCCCAGCATTTT.

The CDR3 DNA reads as TGCGCCAGCAGCTTGGGTCCCTTTGGCGGGAGGGCCTACGAGCAGTACTTC. It codes for CASSLGPFGGRAYEQYF. V gene TRBV5-1 combines with J gene TRBJ2-7; 9 bases map to TRBD2. This CDR3 contains 17 residues. Unmatched junction bases numbered 9, after V lost 0 bases and J lost 2 bases. CDR1 is SGHRS and CDR2 is YFSETQ in the germline V gene.

V usage is TRBV5-6 and J usage is TRBJ2-5; TRBD1 is a possible D gene (6 bases). Trimming cost V 4 bases and J 4 bases, with 14 bases left between them. Germline-derived CDR1 and CDR2 are SGHDT and YYEEEE. CDR3 length: 14 residues. CDR3: CASSRTGYGETQYF. The CDR3 nucleotides are TGTGCCAGCAGCCGAACAGGGTACGGAGAGACCCAGTACTTC.